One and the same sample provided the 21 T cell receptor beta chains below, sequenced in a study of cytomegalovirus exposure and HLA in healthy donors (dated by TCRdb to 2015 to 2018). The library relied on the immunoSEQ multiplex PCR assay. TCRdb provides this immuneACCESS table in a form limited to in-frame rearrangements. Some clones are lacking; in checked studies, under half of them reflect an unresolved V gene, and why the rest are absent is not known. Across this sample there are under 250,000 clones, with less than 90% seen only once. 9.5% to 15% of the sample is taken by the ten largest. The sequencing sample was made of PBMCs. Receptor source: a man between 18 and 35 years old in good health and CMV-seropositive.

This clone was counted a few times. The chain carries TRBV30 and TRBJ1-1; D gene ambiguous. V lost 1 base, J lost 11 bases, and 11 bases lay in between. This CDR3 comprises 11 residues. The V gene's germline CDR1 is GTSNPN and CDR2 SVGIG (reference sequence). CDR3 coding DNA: TGTGCCTGGAGTGCAGGTTCTTGGGCTTTCTTT. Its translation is CAWSAGSWAFF.

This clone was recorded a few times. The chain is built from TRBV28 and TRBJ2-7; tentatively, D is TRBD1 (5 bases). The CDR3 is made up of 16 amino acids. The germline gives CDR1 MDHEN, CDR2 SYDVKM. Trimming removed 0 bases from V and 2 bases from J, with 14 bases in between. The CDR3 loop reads CASSLWADSFTYEQYF. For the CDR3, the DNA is TGTGCCAGCAGTTTATGGGCAGACAGTTTCACCTACGAGCAGTACTTC. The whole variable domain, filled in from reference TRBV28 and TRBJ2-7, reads DVKVTQSSRYLVKRTGEKVFLECVQDMDHENMFWYRQDPGLGLRLIYFSYDVKMKEKGDIPEGYSVSREKKERFSLILESASTNQTSMYLCASSLWADSFTYEQYFGPGTRLTVT.

The CDR3 spells CASSVDGTAYNEQFF. Written as DNA, the CDR3 is TGTGCCAGCAGCGTAGACGGGACAGCCTACAATGAGCAGTTCTTC. The rearrangement joins TRBV9 to TRBJ2-1, with 7 bases matching TRBD1. The germline V gene has CDR1 SGDLS and CDR2 YYNGEE. The V gene end was trimmed by 0 bases and the J gene end by 2 bases; junction bases not matched to a gene: 2. The CDR3 totals 15 residues.

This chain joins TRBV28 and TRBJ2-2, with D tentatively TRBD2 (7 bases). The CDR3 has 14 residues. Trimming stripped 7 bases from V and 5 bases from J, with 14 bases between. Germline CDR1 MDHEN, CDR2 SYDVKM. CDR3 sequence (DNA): TGTGCCAGCACCCAAGGGGGGGGGACCGGGGAGCTGTTTTTT. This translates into CASTQGGGTGELFF.

CDR3 in DNA: TGTGCCAGCAGTTTTGGGGGGATAGCCAAAAACATTCAGTACTTC. The encoded protein is CASSFGGIAKNIQYF. The chain joins TRBV2 to TRBJ2-4; D possibly corresponds to TRBD2 (6 bases). CDR1 is SNHLY and CDR2 is FYNNEI in the germline V gene. Trimming took off 5 bases at V and 0 bases at J, with 11 bases between the two ends. The CDR3 is 15 residues long.

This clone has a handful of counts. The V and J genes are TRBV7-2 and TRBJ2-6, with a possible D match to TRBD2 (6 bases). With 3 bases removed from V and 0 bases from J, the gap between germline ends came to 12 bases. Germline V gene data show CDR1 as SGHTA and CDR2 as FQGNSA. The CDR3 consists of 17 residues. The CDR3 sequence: CASSLRGGDSGANVLTF. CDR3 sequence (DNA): TGTGCCAGCAGCTTGCGTGGCGGGGACTCTGGGGCCAACGTCCTGACTTTC.

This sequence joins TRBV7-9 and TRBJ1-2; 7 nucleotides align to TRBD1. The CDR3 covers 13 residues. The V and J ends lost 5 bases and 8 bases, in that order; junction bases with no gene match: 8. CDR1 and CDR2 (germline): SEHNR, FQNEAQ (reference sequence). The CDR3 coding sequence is TGTGCCAGCAGCGTCGACAGGGCTATCGGCTACACCTTC. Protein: CASSVDRAIGYTF. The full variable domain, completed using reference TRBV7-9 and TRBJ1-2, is DTGVSQNPRHKITKRGQNVTFRCDPISEHNRLYWYRQTLGQGPEFLTYFQNEAQLEKSRLLSDRFSAERPKGSFSTLEIQRTEQGDSAMYLCASSVDRAIGYTFGSGTRLTVV.

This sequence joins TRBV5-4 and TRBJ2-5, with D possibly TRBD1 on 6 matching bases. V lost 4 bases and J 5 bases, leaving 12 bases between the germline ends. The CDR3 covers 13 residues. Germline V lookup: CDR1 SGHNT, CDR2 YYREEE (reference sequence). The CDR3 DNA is TGTGCCAGCAGCGTACAGGGAACCGAGACCCAGTACTTC. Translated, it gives CASSVQGTETQYF.

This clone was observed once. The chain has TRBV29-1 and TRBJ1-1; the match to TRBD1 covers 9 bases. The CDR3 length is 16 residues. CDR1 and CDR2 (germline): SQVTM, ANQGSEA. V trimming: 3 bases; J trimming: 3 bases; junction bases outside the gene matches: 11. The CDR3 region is CSVDNRDREPHTEAFF. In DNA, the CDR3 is TGCAGCGTTGATAACCGGGACAGGGAGCCCCACACTGAAGCTTTCTTT.

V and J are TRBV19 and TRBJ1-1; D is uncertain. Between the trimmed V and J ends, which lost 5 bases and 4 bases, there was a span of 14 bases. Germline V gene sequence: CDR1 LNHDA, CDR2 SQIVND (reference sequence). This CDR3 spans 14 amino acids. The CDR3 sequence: CASSPTVWATEAFF. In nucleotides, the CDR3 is TGTGCCAGTAGTCCCACCGTATGGGCCACTGAAGCTTTCTTT. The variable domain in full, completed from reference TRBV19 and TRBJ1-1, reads DGGITQSPKYLFRKEGQNVTLSCEQNLNHDAMYWYRQDPGQGLRLIYYSQIVNDFQKGDIAEGYSVSREKKESFPLTVTSAQKNPTAFYLCASSPTVWATEAFFGQGTRLTVV.

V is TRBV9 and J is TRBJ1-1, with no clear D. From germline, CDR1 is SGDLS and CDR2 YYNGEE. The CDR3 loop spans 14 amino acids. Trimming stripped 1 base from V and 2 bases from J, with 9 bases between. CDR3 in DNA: TGTGCCAGCAGCGTACGTCCGGGAAACACTGAAGCTTTCTTT. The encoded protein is CASSVRPGNTEAFF.

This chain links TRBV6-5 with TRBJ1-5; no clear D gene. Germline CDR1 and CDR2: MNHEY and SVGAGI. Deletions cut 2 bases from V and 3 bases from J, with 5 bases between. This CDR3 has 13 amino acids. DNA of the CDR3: TGTGCCAGCAGTTACGGGTACAATCAGCCCCAGCATTTT. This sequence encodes CASSYGYNQPQHF.

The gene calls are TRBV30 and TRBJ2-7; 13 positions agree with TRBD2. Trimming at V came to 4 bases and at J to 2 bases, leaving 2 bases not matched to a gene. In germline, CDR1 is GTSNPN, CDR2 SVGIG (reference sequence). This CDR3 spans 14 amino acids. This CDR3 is CAWNGLAGAYEQYF. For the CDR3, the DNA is TGTGCCTGGAACGGACTAGCGGGAGCCTACGAGCAGTACTTC.

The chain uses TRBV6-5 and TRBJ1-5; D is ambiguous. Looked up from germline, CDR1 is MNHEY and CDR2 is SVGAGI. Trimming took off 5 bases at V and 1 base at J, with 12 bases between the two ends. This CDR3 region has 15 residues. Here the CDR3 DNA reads TGTGCCAGCAGTCGCCGGTTGGGAAGCAATCAGCCCCAGCATTTT. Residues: CASSRRLGSNQPQHF.

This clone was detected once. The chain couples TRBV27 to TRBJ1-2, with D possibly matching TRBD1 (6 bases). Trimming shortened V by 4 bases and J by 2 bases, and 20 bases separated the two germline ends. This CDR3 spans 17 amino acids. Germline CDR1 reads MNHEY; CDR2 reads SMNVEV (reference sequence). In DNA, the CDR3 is TGTGCCAGCAGTTCCCCACGCGGCGGGGACATCAACTATGGCTACACCTTC. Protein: CASSSPRGGDINYGYTF.

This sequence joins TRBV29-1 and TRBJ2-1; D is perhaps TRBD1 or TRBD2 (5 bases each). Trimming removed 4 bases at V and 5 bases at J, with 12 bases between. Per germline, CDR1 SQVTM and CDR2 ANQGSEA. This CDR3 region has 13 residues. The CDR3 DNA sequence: TGCAGCGTTGTCGGGGCCGGCCACAATGAGCAGTTCTTC. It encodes CSVVGAGHNEQFF.

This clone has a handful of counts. CDR3 sequence: CSACDLTDTQYF. The CDR3 DNA reads TGCAGCGCTTGTGACTTGACAGATACGCAGTATTTT. The rearrangement joins TRBV29-1 to TRBJ2-3; no reliable D call. CDR3 size: 12 residues. With 7 bases removed from V and 3 bases from J, the gap between germline ends came to 11 bases. CDR1 and CDR2 (germline): SQVTM, ANQGSEA.

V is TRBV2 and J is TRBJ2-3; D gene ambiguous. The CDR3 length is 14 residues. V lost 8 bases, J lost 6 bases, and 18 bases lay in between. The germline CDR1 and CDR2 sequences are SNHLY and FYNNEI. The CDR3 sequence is CASGVLNRRDTQYF. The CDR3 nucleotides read TGTGCCAGCGGGGTTCTGAATCGGCGCGATACGCAGTATTTT. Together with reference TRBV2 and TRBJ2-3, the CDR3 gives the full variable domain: EPEVTQTPSHQVTQMGQEVILRCVPISNHLYFYWYRQILGQKVEFLVSFYNNEISEKSEIFDDQFSVERPDGSNFTLKIRSTKLEDSAMYFCASGVLNRRDTQYFGPGTRLTVL.

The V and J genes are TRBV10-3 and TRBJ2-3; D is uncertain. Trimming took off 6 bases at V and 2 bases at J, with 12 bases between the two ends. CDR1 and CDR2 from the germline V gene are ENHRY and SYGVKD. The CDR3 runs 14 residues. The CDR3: CAIRATPVTDTQYF. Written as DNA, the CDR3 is TGTGCCATCAGGGCCACACCGGTCACAGATACGCAGTATTTT.

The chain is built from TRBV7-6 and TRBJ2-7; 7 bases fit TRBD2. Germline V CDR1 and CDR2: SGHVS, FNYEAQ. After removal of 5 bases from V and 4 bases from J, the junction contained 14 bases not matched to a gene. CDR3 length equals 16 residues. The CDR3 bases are TGTGCCAGCAGCCCAGGGTCGGGGGGATTCCCTTACGAGCAGTACTTC. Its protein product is CASSPGSGGFPYEQYF. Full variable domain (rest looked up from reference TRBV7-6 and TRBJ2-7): GAGVSQSPRYKVTKRGQDVALRCDPISGHVSLYWYRQALGQGPEFLTYFNYEAQQDKSGLPNDRFSAERPEGSISTLTIQRTEQRDSAMYRCASSPGSGGFPYEQYFGPGTRLTVT.

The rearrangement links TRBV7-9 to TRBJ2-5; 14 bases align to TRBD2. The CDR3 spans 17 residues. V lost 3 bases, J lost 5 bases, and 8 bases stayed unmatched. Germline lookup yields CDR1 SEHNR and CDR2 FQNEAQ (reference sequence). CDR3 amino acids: CASSFSGLAGVGETQYF. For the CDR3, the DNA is TGTGCCAGCAGCTTTTCGGGACTAGCGGGAGTTGGGGAGACCCAGTACTTC.